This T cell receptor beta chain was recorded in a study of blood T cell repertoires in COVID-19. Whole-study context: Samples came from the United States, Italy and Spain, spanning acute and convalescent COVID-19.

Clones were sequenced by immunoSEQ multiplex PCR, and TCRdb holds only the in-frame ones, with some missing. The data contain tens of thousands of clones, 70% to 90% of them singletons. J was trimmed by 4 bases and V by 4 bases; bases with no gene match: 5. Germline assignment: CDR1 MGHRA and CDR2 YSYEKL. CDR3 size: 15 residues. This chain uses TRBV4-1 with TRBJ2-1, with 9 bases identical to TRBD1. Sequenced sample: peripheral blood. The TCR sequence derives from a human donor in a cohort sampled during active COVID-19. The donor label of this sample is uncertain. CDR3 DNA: TGCGCCAGCAGCCGGGGACAGGGAGCTTACAATGAGCAGTTCTTC. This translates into CASSRGQGAYNEQFF.